The clone carrying this TCR beta chain occurred many times. Its target is not known. Criteria for exclusion of patients were uncontrolled infection, other autoimmune disease, pregnancy or lactation. This entry belongs to a study of T cells in Graves' hyperthyroidism and ophthalmopathy. General observations from the study: Stable hyperthyroidism and ophthalmopathy were separated using 13 V-J signatures.

RNA transcripts were the template for amplifying TCR beta CDR3 regions. HTBI primers were employed in a first-round RT-PCR of the TCR CDR3. TCRdb re-derived calls from the multiplex PCR reads in MiXCR, one entry per CDR3 protein. The data hold roughly 260,000 distinct CDR3 sequences, with roughly 15% observed a single time. V lost 2 bases to trimming and J lost 0 bases, with 9 bases between them. Germline lookup yields CDR1 SGHKS and CDR2 YYEKEE (reference sequence). The CDR3 totals 14 residues. This chain connects TRBV5-5 to TRBJ2-7, with a possible D match to TRBD2 (6 bases). The sequence was collected from a woman in her 40s with Graves' hyperthyroidism that later progressed to Graves' ophthalmopathy. The source material was blood. CDR3 nucleotide sequence: TGTGCCAGCAGCTTCGGCGGGGTCTCCTACGAGCAGTACTTC. It encodes CASSFGGVSYEQYF.